The 21 T cell receptor beta chains given below trace back to one sample, sequenced in a study of somatic mutations in cytotoxic T cells in rheumatoid arthritis. Sequenced by immunoSEQ multiplex PCR; TCRdb stores in-frame clones only, minus some. Among approximately 17,000 clones, just under 80% were seen once, and the ten largest hold 15% to 20%. The source material was CD8+ T cells sorted from blood. The receptors were gathered from an adult with rheumatoid arthritis.

CDR3 DNA sequence: TGTGCCAGCAGTTACATCAGGGGGGACACTGAAGCTTTCTTT. Encoded protein: CASSYIRGDTEAFF. The genes are TRBV6-5 and TRBJ1-1, with TRBD1 identical over 7 bases. The CDR3 extends over 14 amino acids. The germline V gene encodes CDR1 MNHEY and CDR2 SVGAGI. With V trimmed by 2 bases and J by 3 bases, 3 bases remained unmatched.

The V and J genes are TRBV9 and TRBJ1-3; D uncertain. Germline CDR1 SGDLS, CDR2 YYNGEE. The CDR3 covers 14 residues. V was cut by 3 bases and J by 0 bases, with 7 bases left in between. This CDR3 is CASSAFISGNTIYF. CDR3 coding DNA: TGTGCCAGCAGCGCCTTTATCTCTGGAAACACCATATATTTT.

The chain couples TRBV6-1 to TRBJ1-5; 7 bases map to TRBD1. CDR1 and CDR2 from the germline V gene are MNHNS and SASEGT. This CDR3 is 15 amino acids long. The J segment lost 0 bases and the V segment lost 7 bases, leaving 6 bases of the junction unmatched. The CDR3: CASTGTANSNQPQHF. CDR3 nucleotides: TGTGCCAGCACTGGGACAGCTAATAGCAATCAGCCCCAGCATTTT.

By sample fraction, this clone is medium-sized. V gene TRBV6-1 combines with J gene TRBJ1-1; the D is unclear. The CDR3 extends over 15 amino acids. From germline, CDR1 is MNHNS and CDR2 SASEGT. Trimming left V 6 bases short and J 4 bases short, with 18 bases between. The CDR3 coding sequence is TGTGCCAGCAGCGGTGTGGGGAAGTCAACCACTGAAGCTTTCTTT. Amino acids: CASSGVGKSTTEAFF.

This clone was picked up one time. This sequence joins TRBV5-4 and TRBJ1-2; 9 bases fit TRBD1. This CDR3 has 16 amino acids. V shed 4 bases, J shed 1 base, and the junction held 8 bases outside the gene matches. Per the germline V gene, CDR1 is SGHNT and CDR2 is YYREEE (reference sequence). The CDR3 DNA follows: TGTGCCAGCAGCAAATCCGGGACAGGGCTTAACTATGGCTACACCTTC. This sequence encodes CASSKSGTGLNYGYTF.

The CDR3 spells CASSEIERHVNEQFF. The CDR3 DNA is TGTGCCAGCAGTGAAATAGAACGACACGTCAATGAGCAGTTCTTC. The chain uses TRBV25-1 and TRBJ2-1, with D unresolved. The V gene lost 2 bases and the J gene lost 6 bases, with 14 bases spanning the gap. The CDR3 runs 15 residues. Germline V gene data show CDR1 as MGHDK and CDR2 as SYGVNS. The entire variable domain, with the rest obtained from reference TRBV25-1 and TRBJ2-1, is as follows: EADIYQTPRYLVIGTGKKITLECSQTMGHDKMYWYQQDPGMELHLIHYSYGVNSTEKGDLSSESTVSRIRTEHFPLTLESARPSHTSQYLCASSEIERHVNEQFFGPGTRLTVL.

This clone appeared once. The gene calls are TRBV5-5 and TRBJ2-5; 7 nucleotides line up with TRBD1. The CDR3 covers 16 residues. After removal of 5 bases from V and 5 bases from J, the junction contained 15 bases not matched to a gene. Germline loops: CDR1 SGHKS, CDR2 YYEKEE (reference sequence). The DNA for the CDR3 is TGTGCCAGCAGTTCGTGGGAGACAGGGTTTGAGGAGACCCAGTACTTC. It is translated as CASSSWETGFEETQYF.

The rearrangement joins TRBV7-9 to TRBJ2-1; 7 nucleotides align to TRBD2. Trimming took 1 base from V and 7 from J; bases not matched to a gene: 7. From germline, CDR1 is SEHNR and CDR2 FQNEAQ (reference sequence). The CDR3 runs to 15 residues. The DNA for the CDR3 is TGTGCCAGCAGCTTAGTCAGACTAGCTCCGAATGAGCAGTTCTTC. Translating gives CASSLVRLAPNEQFF. Full variable domain (remainder filled in from reference TRBV7-9 and TRBJ2-1): DTGVSQNPRHKITKRGQNVTFRCDPISEHNRLYWYRQTLGQGPEFLTYFQNEAQLEKSRLLSDRFSAERPKGSFSTLEIQRTEQGDSAMYLCASSLVRLAPNEQFFGPGTRLTVL.

The chain uses TRBV29-1 and TRBJ1-1; possible D gene TRBD1, 5 bases. Germline V CDR1 and CDR2: SQVTM, ANQGSEA. V dropped 7 bases and J dropped 0 bases, with 12 bases sitting between them. The CDR3 sequence is 13 residues long. The CDR3 nucleotides read TGCAGCGGTGACAGCTCAATGAACACTGAAGCTTTCTTT. It encodes CSGDSSMNTEAFF.

The V and J genes are TRBV19 and TRBJ1-1, with a weak D call TRBD1 (6 bases). Germline CDR1 LNHDA, CDR2 SQIVND (reference sequence). The ends were cut back, 2 bases at V and 1 base at J, with 11 bases in the middle. CDR3 length: 15 residues. Written as DNA, the CDR3 is TGTGCCAGTAGTATAAGGAGGACAGAGAACACTGAAGCTTTCTTT. Its translation: CASSIRRTENTEAFF.

The V call is TRBV7-8, the J call TRBJ1-2; TRBD1 matches at 10 bases. This CDR3 comprises 15 residues. Per the germline V gene, CDR1 is SGHVS and CDR2 is FQNEAQ. V shed 4 bases and J 8 bases; nucleotides not matched to a gene: 10. The CDR3 loop is CASSSGTGTGDGYTF. CDR3 bases: TGTGCCAGCAGCTCAGGGACCGGGACAGGGGACGGCTACACCTTC.

This chain uses TRBV2 with TRBJ1-5; D gene uncertain. This CDR3 is built from 16 residues. V was clipped by 4 bases and J by 5 bases, with 18 bases between them. Germline CDR1 and CDR2: SNHLY and FYNNEI. This CDR3 reads CASSGVGSNAYQPQHF. The CDR3 nucleotides read TGTGCCAGCAGTGGGGTTGGGAGTAACGCATATCAGCCCCAGCATTTT.

The rearrangement links TRBV13 to TRBJ2-5; D is tentatively TRBD1 or TRBD2 (5 bases each). Trimming pared 6 bases from V and 3 bases from J, leaving 11 bases between. Germline V gene sequence: CDR1 PRHDT, CDR2 FYEKMQ (reference sequence). The CDR3 has 13 residues. CDR3 DNA: TGTGCCAGCAGTAGGGACGGAAAAGAGACCCAGTACTTC. Translating it yields CASSRDGKETQYF.

The chain has TRBV7-9 and TRBJ2-7, with TRBD1 identical over 12 bases. Germline CDR1 reads SEHNR; CDR2 reads FQNEAQ (reference sequence). The CDR3 loop spans 16 amino acids. V was pared by 5 bases and J by 4 bases, with 9 bases of the junction left unmatched. The CDR3 bases are TGTGCCAGCAGCCTCATGGGGACAGGGGGCTGGTACGAGCAGTACTTC. This gives the protein CASSLMGTGGWYEQYF.

The chain combines TRBV28 with TRBJ2-4; D is unclear. Germline assignment: CDR1 MDHEN and CDR2 SYDVKM. The CDR3 contains 13 residues. V was cut by 5 bases and J by 8 bases, with 13 bases left in between. The CDR3 sequence: CASSARGPHIQYF. The CDR3 DNA reads TGTGCCAGCAGTGCGCGTGGGCCGCACATTCAGTACTTC.

This sequence joins TRBV6-5 and TRBJ2-3, with D perhaps TRBD2 (5 bases). Germline V gives CDR1 MNHEY, CDR2 SVGAGI. The CDR3 has 12 amino acids. V was cut by 2 bases and J by 5 bases, with 5 bases left in between. CDR3 coding DNA: TGTGCCAGCAGTTACCGGGGAGATACGCAGTATTTT. Its protein is CASSYRGDTQYF.

The rearrangement links TRBV6-1 to TRBJ2-7, with D possibly being TRBD2 (6 bases). This CDR3 contains 15 residues. With 3 bases removed from V and 3 bases from J, the gap between germline ends came to 15 bases. Germline CDR1 is MNHNS and CDR2 is SASEGT. The CDR3, as DNA: TGTGCCAGCAGTGACCTCGGGACTCACCGCTACGAGCAGTACTTC. Encoded protein: CASSDLGTHRYEQYF.

V gene TRBV2 combines with J gene TRBJ1-5; D uncertain. The V gene lost 3 bases and the J gene lost 1 base, with 10 bases spanning the gap. The CDR3 has 15 amino acids. Germline CDR1 SNHLY, CDR2 FYNNEI. CDR3 sequence: CASSELEMSNQPQHF. The DNA of the CDR3 is TGTGCCAGCAGTGAGTTGGAGATGAGCAATCAGCCCCAGCATTTT.

The gene calls are TRBV14 and TRBJ1-2; tentative D call: TRBD1 (5 bases). The V end was cut by 2 bases, the J end by 1 base, with 14 bases between. Looked up from germline, CDR1 is SGHDN and CDR2 is FVKESK. There are 16 residues in the CDR3. The CDR3 reads CASSQFPRTLNYGYTF. CDR3 coding DNA: TGTGCCAGCAGCCAATTTCCACGGACACTTAACTATGGCTACACCTTC. Full variable domain (outside the CDR3, taken from reference TRBV14 and TRBJ1-2): EAGVTQFPSHSVIEKGQTVTLRCDPISGHDNLYWYRRVMGKEIKFLLHFVKESKQDESGMPNNRFLAERTGGTYSTLKVQPAELEDSGVYFCASSQFPRTLNYGYTFGSGTRLTVV.

The rearrangement joins TRBV11-1 to TRBJ2-7, with D possibly called TRBD1 or TRBD2 (5 bases each). The CDR3 sequence is 13 residues long. Germline V CDR1 and CDR2: SGHAT, FQDESV (reference sequence). V lost 1 base and J 3 bases, leaving 7 bases between the germline ends. CDR3 sequence (DNA): TGTGCCAGCAGCTTAGGGGACCTCTACGAGCAGTACTTC. As protein: CASSLGDLYEQYF.

The chain is built from TRBV13 and TRBJ1-1; 10 bases line up with TRBD1. J lost 1 base, V lost 5 bases, and 4 bases had no gene match. Germline lookup yields CDR1 PRHDT and CDR2 FYEKMQ (reference sequence). The CDR3 totals 15 residues. CDR3 coding DNA: TGTGCCAGCAGCCCGGGGGACAGGGGGAACACTGAAGCTTTCTTT. Amino acids: CASSPGDRGNTEAFF.